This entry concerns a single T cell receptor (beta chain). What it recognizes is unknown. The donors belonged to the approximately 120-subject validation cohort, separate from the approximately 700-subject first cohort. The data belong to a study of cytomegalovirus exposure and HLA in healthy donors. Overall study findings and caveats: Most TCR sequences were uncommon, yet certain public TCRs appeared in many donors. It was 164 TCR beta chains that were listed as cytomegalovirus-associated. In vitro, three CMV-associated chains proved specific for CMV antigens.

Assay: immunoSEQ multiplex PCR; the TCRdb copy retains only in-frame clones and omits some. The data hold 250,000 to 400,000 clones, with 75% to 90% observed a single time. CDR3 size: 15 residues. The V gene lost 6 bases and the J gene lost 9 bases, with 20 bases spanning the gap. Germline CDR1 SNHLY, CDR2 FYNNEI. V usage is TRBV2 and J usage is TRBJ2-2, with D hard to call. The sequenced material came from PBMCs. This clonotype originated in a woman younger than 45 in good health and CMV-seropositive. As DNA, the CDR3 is TGTGCCAGCAGGCCCAACACGGCCGTTGGCCGGGAGCTGTTTTTT. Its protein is CASRPNTAVGRELFF.